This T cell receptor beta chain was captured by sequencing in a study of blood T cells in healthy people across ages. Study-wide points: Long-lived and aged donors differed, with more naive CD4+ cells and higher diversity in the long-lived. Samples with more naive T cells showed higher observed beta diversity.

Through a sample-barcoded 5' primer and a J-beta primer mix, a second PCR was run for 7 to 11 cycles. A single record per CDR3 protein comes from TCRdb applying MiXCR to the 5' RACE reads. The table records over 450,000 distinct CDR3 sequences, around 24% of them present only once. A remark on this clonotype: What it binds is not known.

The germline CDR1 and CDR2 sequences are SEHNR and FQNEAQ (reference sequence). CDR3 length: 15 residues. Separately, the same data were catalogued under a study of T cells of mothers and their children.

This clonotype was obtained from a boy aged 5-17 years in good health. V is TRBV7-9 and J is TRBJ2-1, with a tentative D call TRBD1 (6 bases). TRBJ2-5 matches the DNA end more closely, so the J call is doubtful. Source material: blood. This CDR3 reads CASSLNDRIEETQYF. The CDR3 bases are TGTGCCAGCAGCCTAAACGACAGGATTGAAGAGACCCAGTACTTC.